The 20 T cell receptor beta chains below were found in one sample sequenced in a study of technical replicates of blood from a handful of donors. The data were produced by immunoSEQ multiplex PCR, yet TCRdb's version contains in-frame clones alone and is incomplete. In the table there are approximately 60,000 clones, about 90% of which are singletons. Sequencing was carried out using PBMCs. The origin of the receptors is a human donor in good health. Some clones in this sample may be carry-over from other donors' samples.

This clone appeared a few times. The V call is TRBV6-1, the J call TRBJ2-7; 10 bases align to TRBD2. Germline V gene lookup returns CDR1 MNHNS and CDR2 SASEGT. Germline trimming cut 1 base from V and 3 bases from J; bases unmatched to any gene: 3. The CDR3 loop spans 15 amino acids. CDR3 protein: CASSEGTSGIYEQYF. The CDR3, as DNA: TGTGCCAGCAGTGAAGGGACTAGCGGTATCTACGAGCAGTACTTC.

The J gene is TRBJ1-1, the V gene TRBV18; maybe TRBD1 (5 bases). The CDR3 runs 14 residues. Trimming shortened V by 1 base and J by 6 bases, and 12 bases separated the two germline ends. Germline assignment: CDR1 KGHSH and CDR2 LQKENI. The chain's CDR3 is CASSPRTGLSEAFF. The CDR3 nucleotides are TGTGCCAGCTCACCACGCACAGGTCTGTCTGAAGCTTTCTTT. The full variable domain, in which reference TRBV18 and TRBJ1-1 provide the parts outside the CDR3, is NAGVMQNPRHLVRRRGQEARLRCSPMKGHSHVYWYRQLPEEGLKFMVYLQKENIIDESGMPKERFSAEFPKEGPSILRIQQVVRGDSAAYFCASSPRTGLSEAFFGQGTRLTVV.

The chain recombines TRBV7-8 with TRBJ2-2; D call uncertain. Between the trimmed V and J ends, which lost 4 bases and 4 bases, there was a span of 13 bases. This CDR3 is built from 15 residues. Germline values: CDR1 SGHVS, CDR2 FQNEAQ. The CDR3 DNA follows: TGTGCCAGCAGCTCGTTAGGAGCGATCACCGGGGAGCTGTTTTTT. Its protein is CASSSLGAITGELFF.

V gene TRBV4-3 combines with J gene TRBJ2-5; possibly TRBD2 for D (5 bases). Germline CDR1 and CDR2: LGHNA and YSLEER. The CDR3 has 13 amino acids. V lost 0 bases, J lost 4 bases, and 6 bases lay in between. The chain's CDR3 is CASSQELGETQYF. CDR3 coding DNA: TGCGCCAGCAGCCAAGAACTAGGAGAGACCCAGTACTTC.

This clone occurred a few times. The rearrangement links TRBV7-9 to TRBJ1-1; D possibly corresponds to TRBD1 (6 bases). V was cut by 5 bases and J by 5 bases, with 12 bases left in between. Germline CDR1 and CDR2: SEHNR and FQNEAQ (reference sequence). This CDR3 is 13 amino acids long. The CDR3 DNA follows: TGTGCCAGCAGCCCTACAGGGTGGACTGAAGCTTTCTTT. Its protein is CASSPTGWTEAFF.

The chain carries TRBV19 and TRBJ1-4, with no clear D. The germline V gene has CDR1 LNHDA and CDR2 SQIVND (reference sequence). The CDR3 loop spans 15 amino acids. The germline V and J ends were trimmed by 6 bases and 7 bases, with 18 bases remaining between them. CDR3 in amino acids: CASREGLTSGEKLFF. CDR3 in DNA: TGTGCCAGTAGGGAGGGATTGACATCCGGTGAAAAACTGTTTTTT. The full variable domain, with the rest looked up from reference TRBV19 and TRBJ1-4, is DGGITQSPKYLFRKEGQNVTLSCEQNLNHDAMYWYRQDPGQGLRLIYYSQIVNDFQKGDIAEGYSVSREKKESFPLTVTSAQKNPTAFYLCASREGLTSGEKLFFGSGTQLSVL.

The chain uses TRBV25-1 and TRBJ2-3, with TRBD1 identical over 7 bases. The CDR3 contains 15 residues. CDR1 is MGHDK, CDR2 SYGVNS, per germline. V lost 8 bases to trimming and J lost 5 bases; unmatched junction nucleotides: 13. As DNA, the CDR3 is TGTGCCAGCGGGGGAACTAGGGGGCAAGGAGATACGCAGTATTTT. Translated, it gives CASGGTRGQGDTQYF.

The rearrangement uses TRBV18 and TRBJ2-5, with 10 bases lining up with TRBD2. V lost 3 bases to trimming and J lost 10 bases; unmatched junction nucleotides: 8. This CDR3 comprises 14 residues. Germline V gene data show CDR1 as KGHSH and CDR2 as LQKENI. The CDR3 loop is CASSPEASGRVQYF. CDR3 in DNA: TGTGCCAGCTCACCGGAGGCTAGCGGGAGAGTCCAGTACTTC.

The V and J genes are TRBV7-2 and TRBJ1-3; no reliable D call. CDR3 length: 17 residues. Germline CDR1 SGHTA, CDR2 FQGNSA. Trimming cost V 2 bases and J 4 bases, with 18 bases left between them. The CDR3 nucleotides are TGTGCCAGCAGCTTACTGGGCAGCCGTTTCGCCGGAAACACCATATATTTT. Translation: CASSLLGSRFAGNTIYF.

This chain links TRBV14 with TRBJ1-1, with 12 bases that match TRBD1. V was clipped by 1 base and J by 3 bases; unmatched bases: 3. Germline values: CDR1 SGHDN, CDR2 FVKESK. The CDR3 loop spans 16 amino acids. The CDR3 DNA sequence: TGTGCCAGCAGCCAAGTGGGACAGGGGGCCTACACTGAAGCTTTCTTT. Encoded protein: CASSQVGQGAYTEAFF.

The chain carries TRBV5-4 and TRBJ2-3; 7 bases agree with TRBD1. With V trimmed by 4 bases and J by 5 bases, 7 bases remained unmatched. Germline assignment: CDR1 SGHNT and CDR2 YYREEE (reference sequence). This CDR3 has 14 amino acids. This CDR3 is CASSGTEVRDTQYF. DNA of the CDR3: TGTGCCAGCAGCGGGACAGAAGTACGAGATACGCAGTATTTT.

The V gene is TRBV6-5, the J gene TRBJ2-7; the D gene is possibly TRBD1 (6 bases). The germline V gene has CDR1 MNHEY and CDR2 SVGAGI. The CDR3 length is 14 residues. Trimming shortened V by 6 bases and J by 0 bases, and 12 bases separated the two germline ends. The CDR3 sequence: CASSPRDNSYEQYF. As DNA, the CDR3 is TGTGCCAGCAGCCCACGGGACAACTCCTACGAGCAGTACTTC.

J is TRBJ2-7 and V is TRBV28; TRBD1 aligns across 10 bases. The CDR3 length is 14 residues. Looked up from germline, CDR1 is MDHEN and CDR2 is SYDVKM. Trimming removed 6 bases from V and 2 bases from J; junction bases left unmatched: 4. This CDR3 reads CASSDRGLTYEQYF. CDR3 in DNA: TGTGCCAGCAGCGACAGGGGGCTAACCTACGAGCAGTACTTC.

The chain employs TRBV9 and TRBJ2-1, with 7 bases identical to TRBD1. The ends lost 0 bases at V and 4 bases at J; junction bases unmatched: 4. From germline, CDR1 is SGDLS and CDR2 YYNGEE. The CDR3 sequence is 15 residues long. In DNA form, the CDR3 reads TGTGCCAGCAGCGTAGGACAGGGAGATTACAATGAGCAGTTCTTC. It codes for CASSVGQGDYNEQFF. Combining the CDR3 with reference TRBV9 and TRBJ2-1 gives the whole variable domain DSGVTQTPKHLITATGQRVTLRCSPRSGDLSVYWYQQSLDQGLQFLIQYYNGEERAKGNILERFSAQQFPDLHSELNLSSLELGDSALYFCASSVGQGDYNEQFFGPGTRLTVL.

This rearrangement joins TRBV7-9 to TRBJ1-2; perhaps TRBD1 as D (6 bases). V was trimmed by 5 bases and J by 2 bases, leaving 15 bases between them. Germline V gene lookup returns CDR1 SEHNR and CDR2 FQNEAQ (reference sequence). The CDR3 length is 15 residues. The CDR3 DNA is TGTGCCAGCAGCCCGAACGGACAGATGAACTATGGCTACACCTTC. This encodes CASSPNGQMNYGYTF.

V is TRBV29-1 and J is TRBJ2-1, with 10 bases lining up with TRBD2. CDR3 length: 14 residues. Germline values: CDR1 SQVTM, CDR2 ANQGSEA. V shed 3 bases and J 7 bases; nucleotides not matched to a gene: 6. For the CDR3, the DNA is TGCAGCGTTGATGCTAGCGGGAGACGTAATGAGCAGTTCTTC. It encodes CSVDASGRRNEQFF.

The V and J genes are TRBV11-3 and TRBJ2-2, with TRBD2 matching 14 bases. Unmatched junction bases numbered 4, after V lost 5 bases and J lost 5 bases. Per the germline V gene, CDR1 is SGHNT and CDR2 is YENEEA. The CDR3 runs to 16 residues. The CDR3 spells CASSPRTSGRTGELFF. The DNA of the CDR3 is TGTGCCAGCAGCCCGCGGACTAGCGGGAGGACCGGGGAGCTGTTTTTT.

This chain links TRBV7-9 with TRBJ1-4; D uncertain. The CDR3 is made up of 14 amino acids. The V end was cut by 5 bases, the J end by 1 base, with 8 bases between. The germline gives CDR1 SEHNR, CDR2 FQNEAQ (reference sequence). The CDR3 spells CASSLGGTNEKLFF. Written as DNA, the CDR3 is TGTGCCAGCAGCCTTGGAGGAACTAATGAAAAACTGTTTTTT.

V gene TRBV10-3 combines with J gene TRBJ2-2, with 7 bases that match TRBD1. CDR3 length: 15 residues. Trimming cost V 5 bases and J 4 bases; bases outside gene matches: 7. Germline V gene sequence: CDR1 ENHRY, CDR2 SYGVKD. CDR3 residues: CAISPSTGPTGELFF. The CDR3 bases are TGTGCCATCAGTCCCTCGACAGGGCCCACCGGGGAGCTGTTTTTT.

The V gene is TRBV7-2, the J gene TRBJ2-7, with D possibly matching TRBD1 (5 bases). The V gene lost 3 bases and the J gene lost 9 bases, with 15 bases spanning the gap. The CDR3 totals 13 residues. CDR1 is SGHTA and CDR2 is FQGNSA in the germline V gene. CDR3 protein: CASSLEQVAGQYF. Here the CDR3 DNA reads TGTGCCAGCAGCTTGGAACAGGTGGCCGGGCAGTACTTC.